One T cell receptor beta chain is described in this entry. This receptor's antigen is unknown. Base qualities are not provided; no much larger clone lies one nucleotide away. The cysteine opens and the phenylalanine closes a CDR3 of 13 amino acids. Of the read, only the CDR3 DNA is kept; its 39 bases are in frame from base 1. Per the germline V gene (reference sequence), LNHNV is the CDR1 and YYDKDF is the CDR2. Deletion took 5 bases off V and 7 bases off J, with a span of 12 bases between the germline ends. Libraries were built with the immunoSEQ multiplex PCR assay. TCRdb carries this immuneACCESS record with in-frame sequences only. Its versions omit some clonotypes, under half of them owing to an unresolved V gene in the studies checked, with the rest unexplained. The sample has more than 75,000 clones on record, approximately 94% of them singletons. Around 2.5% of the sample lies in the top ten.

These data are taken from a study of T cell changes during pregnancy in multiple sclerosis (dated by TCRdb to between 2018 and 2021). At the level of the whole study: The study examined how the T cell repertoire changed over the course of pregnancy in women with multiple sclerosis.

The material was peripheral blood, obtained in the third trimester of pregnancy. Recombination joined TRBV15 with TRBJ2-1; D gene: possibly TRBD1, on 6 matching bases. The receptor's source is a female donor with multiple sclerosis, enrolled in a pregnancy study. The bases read TGTGCCACCAGCGAACACAGGGCTAATGAGCAGTTCTTC. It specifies CATSEHRANEQFF. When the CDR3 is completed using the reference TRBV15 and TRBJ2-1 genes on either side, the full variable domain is DAMVIQNPRYQVTQFGKPVTLSCSQTLNHNVMYWYQQKSSQAPKLLFHYYDKDFNNEADTPDNFQSRRPNTSFCFLDIRSPGLGDTAMYLCATSEHRANEQFFGPGTRLTVL.